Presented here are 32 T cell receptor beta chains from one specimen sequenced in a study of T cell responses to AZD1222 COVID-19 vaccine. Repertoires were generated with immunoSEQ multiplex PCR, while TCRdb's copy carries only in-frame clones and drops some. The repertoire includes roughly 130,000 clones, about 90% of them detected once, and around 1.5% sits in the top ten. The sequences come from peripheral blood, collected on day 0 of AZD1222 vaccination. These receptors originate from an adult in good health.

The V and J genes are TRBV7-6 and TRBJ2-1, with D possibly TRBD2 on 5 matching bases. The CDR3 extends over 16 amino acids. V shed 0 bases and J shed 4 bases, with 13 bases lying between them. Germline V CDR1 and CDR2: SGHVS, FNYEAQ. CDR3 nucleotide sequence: TGTGCCAGCAGCTTAGCGATCGGGATGGGGTACAATGAGCAGTTCTTC. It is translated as CASSLAIGMGYNEQFF.

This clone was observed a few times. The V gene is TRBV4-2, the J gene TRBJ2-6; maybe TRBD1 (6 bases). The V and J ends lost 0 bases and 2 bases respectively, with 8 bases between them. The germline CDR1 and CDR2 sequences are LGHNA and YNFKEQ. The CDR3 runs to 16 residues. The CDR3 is CASSQDGGAGANVLTF. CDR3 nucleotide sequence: TGTGCCAGCAGCCAAGATGGGGGCGCTGGGGCCAACGTCCTGACTTTC.

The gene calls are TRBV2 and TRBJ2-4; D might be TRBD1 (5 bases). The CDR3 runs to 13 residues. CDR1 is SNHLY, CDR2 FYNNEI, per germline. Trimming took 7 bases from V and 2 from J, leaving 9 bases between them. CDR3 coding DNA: TGTGCCAGCACCCAGGGTTCCAAAAACATTCAGTACTTC. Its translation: CASTQGSKNIQYF.

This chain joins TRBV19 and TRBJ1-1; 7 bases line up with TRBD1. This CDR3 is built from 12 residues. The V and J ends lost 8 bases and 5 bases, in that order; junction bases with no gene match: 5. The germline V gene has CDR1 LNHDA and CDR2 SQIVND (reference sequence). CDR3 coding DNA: TGTGCCAGTCGACAGGGAGGGACTGAAGCTTTCTTT. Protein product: CASRQGGTEAFF.

The chain's CDR3 is CSVGQGVHTGELFF. The CDR3 bases are TGCAGCGTTGGACAGGGGGTGCACACCGGGGAGCTGTTTTTT. The chain combines TRBV29-1 with TRBJ2-2; 9 nucleotides match TRBD1. CDR1 and CDR2 (germline): SQVTM, ANQGSEA. The trim removed 4 bases at V and 3 bases at J, leaving 3 bases unmatched. This CDR3 has 14 amino acids.

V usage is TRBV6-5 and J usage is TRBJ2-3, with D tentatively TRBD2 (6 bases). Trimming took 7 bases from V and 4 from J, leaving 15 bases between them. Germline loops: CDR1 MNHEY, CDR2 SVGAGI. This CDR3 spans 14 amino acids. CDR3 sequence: CASMLAIDADTQYF. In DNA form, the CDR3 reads TGTGCCAGCATGCTAGCGATCGATGCAGATACGCAGTATTTT.

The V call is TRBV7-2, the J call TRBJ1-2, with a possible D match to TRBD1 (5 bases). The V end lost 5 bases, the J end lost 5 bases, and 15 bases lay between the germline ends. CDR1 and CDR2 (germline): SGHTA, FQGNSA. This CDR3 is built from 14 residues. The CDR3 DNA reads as TGTGCCAGCAGCCAGGGCCCGGGGGATTATGGCTACACCTTC. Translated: CASSQGPGDYGYTF.

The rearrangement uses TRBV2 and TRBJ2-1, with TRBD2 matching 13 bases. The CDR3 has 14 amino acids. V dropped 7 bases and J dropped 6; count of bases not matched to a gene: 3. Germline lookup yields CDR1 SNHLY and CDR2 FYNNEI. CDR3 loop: CASNGLAGANEQFF. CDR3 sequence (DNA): TGTGCCAGCAACGGACTAGCGGGGGCCAATGAGCAGTTCTTC.

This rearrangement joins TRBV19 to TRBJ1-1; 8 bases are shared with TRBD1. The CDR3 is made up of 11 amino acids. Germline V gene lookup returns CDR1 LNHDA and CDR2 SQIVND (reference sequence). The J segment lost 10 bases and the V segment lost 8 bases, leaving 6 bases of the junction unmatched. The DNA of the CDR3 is TGTGCCAGTGTACGGGACAGGTTAGCTTTCTTT. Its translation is CASVRDRLAFF.

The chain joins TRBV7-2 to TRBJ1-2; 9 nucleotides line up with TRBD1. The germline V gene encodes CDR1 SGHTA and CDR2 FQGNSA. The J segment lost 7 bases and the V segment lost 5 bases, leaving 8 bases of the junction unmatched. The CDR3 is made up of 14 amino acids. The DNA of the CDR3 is TGTGCCAGCAGCCGGGGACAGGGTGAGGTTGGCTACACCTTC. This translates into CASSRGQGEVGYTF.

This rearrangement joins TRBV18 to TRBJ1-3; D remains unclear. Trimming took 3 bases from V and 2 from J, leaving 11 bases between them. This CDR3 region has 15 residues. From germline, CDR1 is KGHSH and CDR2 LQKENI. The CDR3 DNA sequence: TGTGCCAGCTCACCCCCGGGGTCGGCTGGAAACACCATATATTTT. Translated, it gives CASSPPGSAGNTIYF.

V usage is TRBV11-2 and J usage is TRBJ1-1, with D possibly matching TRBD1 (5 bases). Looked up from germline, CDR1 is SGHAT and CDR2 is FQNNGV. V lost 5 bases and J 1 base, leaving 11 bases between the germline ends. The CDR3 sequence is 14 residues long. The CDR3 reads CASSVGVPNTEAFF. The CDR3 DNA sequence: TGTGCCAGCAGCGTAGGGGTCCCGAACACTGAAGCTTTCTTT.

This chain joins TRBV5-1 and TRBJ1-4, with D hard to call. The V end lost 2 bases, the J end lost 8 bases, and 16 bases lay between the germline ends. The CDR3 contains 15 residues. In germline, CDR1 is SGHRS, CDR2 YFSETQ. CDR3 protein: CASSFGGGLTEKLFF. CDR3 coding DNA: TGCGCCAGCAGCTTTGGAGGCGGCCTTACGGAAAAACTGTTTTTT.

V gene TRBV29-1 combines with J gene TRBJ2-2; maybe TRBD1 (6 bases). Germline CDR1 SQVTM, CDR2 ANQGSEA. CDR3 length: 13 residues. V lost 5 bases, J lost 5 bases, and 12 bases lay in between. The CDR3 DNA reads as TGCAGCGTTCTGACAGGAGGAACCGGGGAGCTGTTTTTT. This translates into CSVLTGGTGELFF.

The CDR3 DNA is TGTGCCAGCACCCTAAGGGGAGCCGAGACCCAGTACTTC. Protein: CASTLRGAETQYF. The chain uses TRBV11-2 and TRBJ2-5; the D call may be TRBD1 or TRBD2 (5 bases each). This CDR3 comprises 13 residues. Trimming pared 7 bases from V and 5 bases from J, leaving 14 bases between. The germline CDR1 and CDR2 sequences are SGHAT and FQNNGV.

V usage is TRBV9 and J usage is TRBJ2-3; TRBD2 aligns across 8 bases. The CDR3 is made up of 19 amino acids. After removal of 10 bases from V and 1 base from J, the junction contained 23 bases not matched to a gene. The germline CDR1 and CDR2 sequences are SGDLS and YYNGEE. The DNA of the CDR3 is TGTGCCCGCCGCGTCGGGCTCGGGGGGGGGCTGGGGGGCACAGATACGCAGTATTTT. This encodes CARRVGLGGGLGGTDTQYF.

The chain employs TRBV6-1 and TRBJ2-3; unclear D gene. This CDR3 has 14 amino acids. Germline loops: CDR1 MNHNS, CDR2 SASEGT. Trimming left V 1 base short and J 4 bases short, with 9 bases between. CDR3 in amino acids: CASSEGARPDTQYF. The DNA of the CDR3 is TGTGCCAGCAGTGAAGGTGCTAGGCCAGATACGCAGTATTTT.

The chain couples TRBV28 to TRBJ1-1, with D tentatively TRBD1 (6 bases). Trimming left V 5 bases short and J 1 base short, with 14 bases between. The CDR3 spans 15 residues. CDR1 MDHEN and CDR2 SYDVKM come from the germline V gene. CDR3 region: CASSTRGQTNTEAFF. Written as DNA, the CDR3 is TGTGCCAGCAGTACTAGGGGACAAACGAACACTGAAGCTTTCTTT.

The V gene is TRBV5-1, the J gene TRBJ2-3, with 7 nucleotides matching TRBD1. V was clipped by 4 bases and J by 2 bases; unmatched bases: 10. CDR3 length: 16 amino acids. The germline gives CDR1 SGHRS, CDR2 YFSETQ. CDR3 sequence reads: CASSLTTGRYTDTQYF. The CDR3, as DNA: TGCGCCAGCAGCCTGACGACAGGGCGGTACACAGATACGCAGTATTTT.

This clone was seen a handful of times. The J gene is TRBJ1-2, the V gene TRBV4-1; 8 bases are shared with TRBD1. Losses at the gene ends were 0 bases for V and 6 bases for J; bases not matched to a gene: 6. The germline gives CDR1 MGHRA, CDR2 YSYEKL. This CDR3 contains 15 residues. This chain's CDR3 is CASSQDLSGGNGYTF. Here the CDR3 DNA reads TGCGCCAGCAGCCAAGATCTATCAGGGGGCAATGGCTACACCTTC.

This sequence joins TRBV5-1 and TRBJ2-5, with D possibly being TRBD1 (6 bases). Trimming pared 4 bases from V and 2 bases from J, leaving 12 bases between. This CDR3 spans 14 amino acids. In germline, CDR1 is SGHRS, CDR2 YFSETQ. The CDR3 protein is CASSLGQIQETQYF. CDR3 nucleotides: TGCGCCAGCAGCCTCGGACAGATTCAAGAGACCCAGTACTTC.

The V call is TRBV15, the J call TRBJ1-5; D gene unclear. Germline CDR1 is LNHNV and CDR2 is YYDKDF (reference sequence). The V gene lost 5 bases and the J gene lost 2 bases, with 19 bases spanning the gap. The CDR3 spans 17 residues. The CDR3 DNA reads TGTGCCACCAGCCTCCACATTGGGCTGACCGGCAATCAGCCCCAGCATTTT. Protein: CATSLHIGLTGNQPQHF.

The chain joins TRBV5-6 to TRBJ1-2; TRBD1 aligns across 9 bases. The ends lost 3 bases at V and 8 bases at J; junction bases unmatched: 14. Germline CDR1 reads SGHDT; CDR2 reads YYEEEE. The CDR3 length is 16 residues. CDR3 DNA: TGTGCCAGCAGCTCCTTATACAGGGGGCCGCGTAGCGGCTACACCTTC. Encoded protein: CASSSLYRGPRSGYTF.

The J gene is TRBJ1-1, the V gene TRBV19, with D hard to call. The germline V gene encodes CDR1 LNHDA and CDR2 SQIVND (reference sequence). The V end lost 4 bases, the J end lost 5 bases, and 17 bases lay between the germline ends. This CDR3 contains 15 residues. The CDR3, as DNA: TGTGCCAGTAGTAGATATCGAGCCGAGCGAACTGAAGCTTTCTTT. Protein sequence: CASSRYRAERTEAFF.

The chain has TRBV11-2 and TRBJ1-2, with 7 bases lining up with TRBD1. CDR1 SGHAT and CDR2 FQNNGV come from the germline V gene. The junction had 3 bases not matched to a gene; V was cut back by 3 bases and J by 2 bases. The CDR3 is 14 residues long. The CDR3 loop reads CASSFTQGNYGYTF. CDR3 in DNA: TGTGCCAGCAGCTTCACACAGGGGAACTATGGCTACACCTTC.

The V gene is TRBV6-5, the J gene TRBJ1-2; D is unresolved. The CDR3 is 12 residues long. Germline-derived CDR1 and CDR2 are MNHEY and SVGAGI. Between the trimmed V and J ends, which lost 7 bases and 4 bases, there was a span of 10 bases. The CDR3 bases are TGTGCCAGCAATCCCGTGGGCTATGGCTACACCTTC. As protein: CASNPVGYGYTF.

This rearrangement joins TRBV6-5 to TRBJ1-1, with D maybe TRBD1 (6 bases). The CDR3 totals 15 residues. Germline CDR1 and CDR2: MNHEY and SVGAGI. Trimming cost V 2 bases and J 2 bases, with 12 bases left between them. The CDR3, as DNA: TGTGCCAGCAGTTACGGTGGGACACTTAACACTGAAGCTTTCTTT. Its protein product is CASSYGGTLNTEAFF.

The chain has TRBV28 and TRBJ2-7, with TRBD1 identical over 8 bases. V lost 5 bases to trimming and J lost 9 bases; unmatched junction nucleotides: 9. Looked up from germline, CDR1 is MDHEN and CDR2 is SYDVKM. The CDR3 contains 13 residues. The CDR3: CASSLGQGIAQYV. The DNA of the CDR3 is TGTGCCAGCAGTCTAGGACAGGGAATAGCGCAGTACGTC.

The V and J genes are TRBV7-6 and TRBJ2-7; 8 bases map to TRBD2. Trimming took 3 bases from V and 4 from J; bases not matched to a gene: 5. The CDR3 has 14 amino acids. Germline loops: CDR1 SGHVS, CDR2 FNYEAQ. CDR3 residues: CASSFGLAGYEQYF. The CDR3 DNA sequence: TGTGCCAGCAGCTTCGGACTAGCTGGATACGAGCAGTACTTC.

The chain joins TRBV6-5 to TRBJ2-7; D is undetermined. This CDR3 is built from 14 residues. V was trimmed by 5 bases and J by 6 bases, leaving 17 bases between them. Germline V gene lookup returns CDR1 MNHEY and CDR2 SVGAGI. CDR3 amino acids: CASSTVEWTGEQYF. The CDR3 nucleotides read TGTGCCAGCAGTACGGTGGAGTGGACGGGCGAGCAGTACTTC.

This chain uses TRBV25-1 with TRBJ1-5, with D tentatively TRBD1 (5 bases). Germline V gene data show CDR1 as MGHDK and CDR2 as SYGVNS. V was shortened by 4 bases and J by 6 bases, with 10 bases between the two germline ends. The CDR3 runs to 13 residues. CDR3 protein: CASSGQGTQPQHF. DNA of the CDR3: TGTGCCAGCAGTGGGCAGGGTACTCAGCCCCAGCATTTT.

CDR3 sequence: CASSLDRVTNTEAFF. The CDR3 DNA reads TGCGCCAGCAGCTTGGACAGGGTTACCAACACTGAAGCTTTCTTT. The chain couples TRBV5-1 to TRBJ1-1, with D perhaps TRBD1 (6 bases). The V and J ends lost 0 bases and 2 bases respectively, with 11 bases between them. This CDR3 spans 15 amino acids. Germline CDR1 and CDR2: SGHRS and YFSETQ.